One sample yielded the 8 T cell receptor beta chains listed below, sequenced in a study of T cell responses to AZD1222 COVID-19 vaccine. Repertoires were generated with immunoSEQ multiplex PCR, while TCRdb's copy carries only in-frame clones and drops some. The data hold some 120,000 clones, with 92% observed a single time. Sequenced here: peripheral blood, sampled on day 0 of AZD1222 vaccination. All receptors come from an adult in good health.

The genes are TRBV10-3 and TRBJ1-2; possible D gene TRBD1, 6 bases. Germline assignment: CDR1 ENHRY and CDR2 SYGVKD. The CDR3 runs 14 residues. Trimming shortened V by 5 bases and J by 0 bases, and 10 bases separated the two germline ends. The CDR3 bases are TGTGCCATCAGTAAGGACAGCGCTAACTATGGCTACACCTTC. Amino acids: CAISKDSANYGYTF.

This clone appeared a few times. The rearrangement joins TRBV2 to TRBJ1-4; D uncertain. Germline CDR1 SNHLY, CDR2 FYNNEI. The CDR3 totals 13 residues. The germline V and J ends were trimmed by 6 bases and 6 bases, with 11 bases remaining between them. CDR3 sequence (DNA): TGTGCCAGCAGAACCGGGAGTCATGAAAAACTGTTTTTT. As protein: CASRTGSHEKLFF.

The count of this clone is one. The chain has TRBV10-3 and TRBJ1-6, with D possibly matching TRBD1 (5 bases). This CDR3 has 13 amino acids. V lost 10 bases and J 7 bases, leaving 14 bases between the germline ends. Per the germline V gene, CDR1 is ENHRY and CDR2 is SYGVKD. CDR3 coding DNA: TGTGCCAATTGGGACGGGGGGAATTCACCCCTCCACTTT. It yields the protein CANWDGGNSPLHF.

This clone came up once. This chain uses TRBV3-1 (or the pseudogene TRBV3-2) with TRBJ2-7; a weak D match, TRBD2 (6 bases). V lost 0 bases to trimming and J lost 0 bases, with 12 bases between them. The germline V gene has CDR1 LGHDT and CDR2 YNNKEL (reference sequence). The length of the CDR3 is 16 residues. DNA of the CDR3: TGTGCCAGCAGCCAAGATAGCGGATTCAGCTCCTACGAGCAGTACTTC. This codes for CASSQDSGFSSYEQYF.

This clone was found a few times. The chain is built from TRBV18 and TRBJ2-1; 11 bases are shared with TRBD2. The CDR3 spans 18 residues. Losses at the gene ends were 2 bases for V and 4 bases for J; bases not matched to a gene: 10. Germline lookup yields CDR1 KGHSH and CDR2 LQKENI. CDR3 nucleotides: TGTGCCAGCTCACCAACGCTATTTGGGACTAGCGGTTACAATGAGCAGTTCTTC. It encodes CASSPTLFGTSGYNEQFF.

The chain links TRBV15 to TRBJ2-7; no clear D gene. This CDR3 has 13 residues. V was trimmed by 4 bases and J by 0 bases, leaving 7 bases between them. Germline CDR1 is LNHNV and CDR2 is YYDKDF (reference sequence). CDR3 protein: CATSKDISYEQYF. The CDR3 DNA is TGTGCCACCAGCAAAGATATCTCCTACGAGCAGTACTTC.

The chain recombines TRBV7-3 with TRBJ1-3; D is unresolved. CDR1 is SGHTA, CDR2 FQGTGA, per germline. This CDR3 is built from 15 residues. Trimming removed 6 bases from V and 0 bases from J, with 12 bases in between. The CDR3 DNA reads as TGTGCCAGCAGTAAAGAGGGTATCTCTGGAAACACCATATATTTT. Its translation is CASSKEGISGNTIYF.

The CDR3 coding sequence is TGTGCCAGCAGCCGGGGCTACGAGCAGTACTTC. Protein product: CASSRGYEQYF. The J gene is TRBJ2-7, the V gene TRBV7-9, with D tentatively TRBD2 (5 bases). This CDR3 has 11 residues. V lost 5 bases and J 3 bases, leaving 5 bases between the germline ends. The germline V gene encodes CDR1 SEHNR and CDR2 FQNEAQ (reference sequence). The full variable domain, rest sourced from reference TRBV7-9 and TRBJ2-7, is DTGVSQNPRHKITKRGQNVTFRCDPISEHNRLYWYRQTLGQGPEFLTYFQNEAQLEKSRLLSDRFSAERPKGSFSTLEIQRTEQGDSAMYLCASSRGYEQYFGPGTRLTVT.